What follows describes a single T cell receptor beta chain. The V gene's germline CDR1 is SEHNR and CDR2 FQNEAQ (reference sequence). CDR3 size: 15 residues. The V gene lost 5 bases and the J gene lost 4 bases, with 17 bases spanning the gap. Participant ages covered roughly 18 to 89 years across about 25 US areas. Grouping used clinical history reported by participants in a survey and questionnaire. Donors in Cohort 3 who had recovered were those with two negative PCRs, healthcare professional clearance, or resolution of their symptoms. Sequenced by immunoSEQ multiplex PCR; TCRdb stores in-frame clones only, minus some. Here the sample spans roughly 250,000 clones, around nine tenths being singletons. This entry comes from a study of blood T cell repertoires in COVID-19. Study in general: COVID-19 samples, acute and convalescent, were from the United States, Italy and Spain.

The sequence came from a woman younger than 30 who had recovered from COVID-19. This chain connects TRBV7-9 to TRBJ1-2; no clear D. Material: PBMCs or T cells enriched from blood (not recorded which). CDR3 sequence reads: CASSRPSASSYGYTF. DNA for the CDR3: TGTGCCAGCAGCCGCCCCTCAGCCTCTAGCTATGGCTACACCTTC.